One sample yielded the 5 T cell receptor beta chains listed below, sequenced in a study of regulatory T cells in long-lasting Graves disease. According to the study, TCR beta libraries were built with iRepertoire HTBI primers and CDR3-region Arm-PCR. MiXCR, applied by TCRdb to the multiplex PCR reads, yields one record per CDR3 protein. The sample has 200,000 to 250,000 distinct CDR3 sequences, roughly a fifth seen once. As to time point: newly diagnosed GD, antithyroid drugs for less than 3 months. RNA extracted from PBMCs served as the sequencing template. Sequences were derived from peripheral blood mononuclear cells (PBMCs), sampled at new diagnosis, from a patient treated with antithyroid drugs. The receptors were sampled from a female donor with Graves disease.

This clonotype has a count of ten or more. The chain uses TRBV3-1 and TRBJ2-3; D might be TRBD2 (6 bases). Germline CDR1 and CDR2: LGHDT and YNNKEL (reference sequence). Deletions cut 4 bases from V and 1 base from J, with 9 bases between. The CDR3 sequence is 14 residues long. The CDR3 here is CASSRGGRTDTQYF. The CDR3 region has the DNA TGTGCCAGCAGCCGCGGAGGGCGCACAGATACGCAGTATTTT.

V usage is TRBV19 and J usage is TRBJ1-1, with D tentatively TRBD1 (5 bases). The CDR3 runs 13 residues. Looked up from germline, CDR1 is LNHDA and CDR2 is SQIVND (reference sequence). Trimming stripped 2 bases from V and 6 bases from J, with 10 bases between. The DNA for the CDR3 is TGTGCCAGTAGTATACAGGGTAGGGCTGAAGCTTTCTTT. Encoded protein: CASSIQGRAEAFF. Full variable domain (missing parts from reference TRBV19 and TRBJ1-1): DGGITQSPKYLFRKEGQNVTLSCEQNLNHDAMYWYRQDPGQGLRLIYYSQIVNDFQKGDIAEGYSVSREKKESFPLTVTSAQKNPTAFYLCASSIQGRAEAFFGQGTRLTVV.

Turning to this clonotype: This may arise from a read error, as a much more abundant clone is one base away. The V and J genes are TRBV7-9 and TRBJ2-7; possible D gene TRBD2, 5 bases. The CDR3 has 13 amino acids. Germline V lookup: CDR1 SEHNR, CDR2 FQNEAQ (reference sequence). CDR3 residues: CVSSLRDTYEQYF. Written as DNA, the CDR3 is TGTGTCAGCAGCTTACGGGATACCTACGAGCAGTACTTC.

This clonotype was seen more than once but under ten times. The chain links TRBV6-2 or TRBV6-3 to TRBJ1-5; no clear D gene. V gave up 7 bases and J gave up 3 bases, with 7 bases separating them. Germline loops: CDR1 MNHEY, CDR2 SVGEGT. This CDR3 is 12 amino acids long. Here the CDR3 reads CASTRTNQPQHF. The CDR3 DNA is TGTGCCAGCACTCGTACCAATCAGCCCCAGCATTTT.

The table lists this clonotype with many counts. This chain uses TRBV5-1 with TRBJ1-6, with D unresolved. V lost 0 bases, J lost 5 bases, and 9 bases lay in between. The CDR3 runs to 15 residues. CDR1 SGHRS and CDR2 YFSETQ come from the germline V gene. This CDR3 is CASSLGPRDNSPLHF. In DNA form, the CDR3 reads TGCGCCAGCAGCTTGGGGCCAAGGGATAATTCACCCCTCCACTTT.